One sample yielded the 13 T cell receptor beta chains listed below, sequenced in a study of blood T cell repertoires in COVID-19 (dated by TCRdb to the early 2020s). To prepare the library, the immunoSEQ multiplex PCR assay was applied. Here the immuneACCESS table is served through TCRdb, limited to in-frame sequences with V and J called. Missing clones are a known gap in these copies; in checked studies unresolved V genes cover under half, and the rest lacks a known reason. Within this sample are roughly 140,000 clones, with around nine tenths of them counted one time only. Of the sample, around 1.7% is held by the ten largest clones. The sequenced sample was peripheral blood. All receptors derive from a woman in her fifties or sixties with acute or convalescent COVID-19.

The V and J genes are TRBV5-3 and TRBJ1-1; D ambiguous. TRBV5-3 qualifies as an ORF whose function is uncertain. This CDR3 is 13 amino acids long. The V gene lost 7 bases and the J gene lost 11 bases, with 21 bases spanning the gap. The CDR3 DNA reads as TGTGCCAGACGCGGCTACGGGAGAGTAACCGCTTTCTTT. This codes for CARRGYGRVTAFF.

The rearrangement links TRBV4-2 to TRBJ1-1, with unresolved D. Germline CDR1 LGHNA, CDR2 YNFKEQ. This CDR3 has 16 residues. V was shortened by 2 bases and J by 3 bases, with 16 bases between the two germline ends. Written as DNA, the CDR3 is TGTGCCAGCAGCCAACGGTCTTCTCTCCCCGACACTGAAGCTTTCTTT. This translates into CASSQRSSLPDTEAFF.

The J gene is TRBJ2-5, the V gene TRBV5-4; TRBD2 agrees at 7 bases. With V trimmed by 6 bases and J by 4 bases, 6 bases remained unmatched. Germline lookup yields CDR1 SGHNT and CDR2 YYREEE (reference sequence). CDR3 length equals 13 residues. CDR3 loop: CASMVWGGETQYF. The CDR3 coding sequence is TGTGCCAGCATGGTATGGGGGGGAGAGACCCAGTACTTC.

The chain is built from TRBV7-9 and TRBJ2-7; D remains ambiguous. CDR1 and CDR2 (germline): SEHNR, FQNEAQ (reference sequence). The CDR3 is 12 residues long. Trimming left V 3 bases short and J 0 bases short, with 3 bases between. CDR3 nucleotides: TGTGCCAGCAGCTTCGGCTCCTACGAGCAGTACTTC. This encodes CASSFGSYEQYF.

This clone showed up just once. As DNA, the CDR3 is TGCGCCAGCAGCTTGGCCCCTCCAGGGGCGAATGAAAAACTGTTTTTT. It codes for CASSLAPPGANEKLFF. This rearrangement joins TRBV5-1 to TRBJ1-4, with a possible D match to TRBD1 (6 bases). Trimming cost V 0 bases and J 5 bases, with 14 bases left between them. Germline values: CDR1 SGHRS, CDR2 YFSETQ. The CDR3 totals 16 residues.

In this sample, this clone turned up many times. The rearrangement links TRBV6-5 to TRBJ1-3, with 9 bases matching TRBD1. This CDR3 is 13 amino acids long. CDR1 and CDR2 from the germline V gene are MNHEY and SVGAGI. J gave up 2 bases and V 8 bases, and 1 base lay outside the gene matches. CDR3 amino acids: CASGDRAGNTIYF. The CDR3 nucleotides read TGTGCCAGCGGGGACAGGGCTGGAAACACCATATATTTT.

Here the CDR3 DNA reads TGCAGTGCTAGTCCCCGAGGAGATACGCAGTATTTT. This sequence encodes CSASPRGDTQYF. The genes are TRBV20-1 and TRBJ2-3; D is uncertain. Germline V CDR1 and CDR2: DFQATT, SNEGSKA (reference sequence). The V and J ends lost 3 bases and 5 bases respectively, with 9 bases between them. CDR3 length equals 12 residues.

This chain links TRBV3-1 (or the pseudogene TRBV3-2) with TRBJ2-7, with D possibly TRBD2 on 6 matching bases. Trimming took 1 base from V and 0 from J, leaving 22 bases between them. The germline V gene has CDR1 LGHDT and CDR2 YNNKEL (reference sequence). This CDR3 has 19 amino acids. As DNA, the CDR3 is TGTGCCAGCAGCCAAGTATCCGGGGGTGGGAGCGGTAGCTCCTACGAGCAGTACTTC. It translates to CASSQVSGGGSGSSYEQYF.

The chain couples TRBV7-9 to TRBJ2-7, with D perhaps TRBD2 (5 bases). Trimming shortened V by 5 bases and J by 3 bases, and 20 bases separated the two germline ends. The V gene's germline CDR1 is SEHNR and CDR2 FQNEAQ (reference sequence). CDR3 length equals 16 residues. CDR3 amino acids: CASSNKLLDANYEQYF. DNA for the CDR3: TGTGCCAGCAGCAACAAACTACTAGACGCGAACTACGAGCAGTACTTC.

The chain employs TRBV19 and TRBJ2-1; 11 nucleotides agree with TRBD2. Losses at the gene ends were 5 bases for V and 2 bases for J; bases not matched to a gene: 14. The CDR3 totals 19 residues. Per the germline V gene, CDR1 is LNHDA and CDR2 is SQIVND (reference sequence). CDR3 bases: TGTGCCAGTAGTGCACTGGTAGCGGGGGGGTCGGATACCTACAATGAGCAGTTCTTC. It is translated as CASSALVAGGSDTYNEQFF.

This chain uses TRBV7-3 with TRBJ2-2; 14 bases agree with TRBD2. CDR1 SGHTA and CDR2 FQGTGA come from the germline V gene. After removal of 5 bases from V and 5 bases from J, the junction contained 10 bases not matched to a gene. The CDR3 is 18 residues long. The DNA for the CDR3 is TGTGCCAGCAGCAAGGGACTAGCGGGAGTCGGGATAACCGGGGAGCTGTTTTTT. Translated: CASSKGLAGVGITGELFF. Full variable domain (remainder filled in from reference TRBV7-3 and TRBJ2-2): GAGVSQTPSNKVTEKGKYVELRCDPISGHTALYWYRQSLGQGPEFLIYFQGTGAADDSGLPNDRFFAVRPEGSVSTLKIQRTERGDSAVYLCASSKGLAGVGITGELFFGEGSRLTVL.

The chain joins TRBV2 to TRBJ1-4; 8 bases are a match to TRBD1. Losses at the gene ends were 5 bases for V and 7 bases for J; bases not matched to a gene: 3. This CDR3 has 13 amino acids. Germline lookup yields CDR1 SNHLY and CDR2 FYNNEI. CDR3: CASSMGQAEKLFF. CDR3 DNA: TGTGCCAGCAGTATGGGACAGGCTGAAAAACTGTTTTTT.

The CDR3 DNA reads TGTGCCAGCAGCCAAGGGTTCGAAGGAGGAGGCTACACCTTC. Protein sequence: CASSQGFEGGGYTF. The V gene is TRBV4-2, the J gene TRBJ1-2; D is undetermined. The V and J ends lost 1 base and 8 bases respectively, with 14 bases between them. Germline-derived CDR1 and CDR2 are LGHNA and YNFKEQ. The CDR3 is made up of 14 amino acids.